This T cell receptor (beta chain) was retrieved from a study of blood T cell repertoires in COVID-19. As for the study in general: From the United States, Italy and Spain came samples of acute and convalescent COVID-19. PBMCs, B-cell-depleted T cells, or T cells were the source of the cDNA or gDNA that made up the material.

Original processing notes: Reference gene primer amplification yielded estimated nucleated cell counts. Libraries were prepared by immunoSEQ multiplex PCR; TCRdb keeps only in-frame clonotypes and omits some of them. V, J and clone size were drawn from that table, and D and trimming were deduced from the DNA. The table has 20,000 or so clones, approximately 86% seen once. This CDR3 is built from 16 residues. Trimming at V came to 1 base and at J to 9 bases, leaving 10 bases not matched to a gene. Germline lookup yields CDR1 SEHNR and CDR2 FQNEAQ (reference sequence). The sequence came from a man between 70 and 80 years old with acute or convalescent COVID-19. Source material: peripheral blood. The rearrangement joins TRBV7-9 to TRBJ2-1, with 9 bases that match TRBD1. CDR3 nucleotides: TGTGCCAGCAGCTTAGGAACAGGGGGCGTGATTGGTGAGCAGTTCTTC. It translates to CASSLGTGGVIGEQFF.